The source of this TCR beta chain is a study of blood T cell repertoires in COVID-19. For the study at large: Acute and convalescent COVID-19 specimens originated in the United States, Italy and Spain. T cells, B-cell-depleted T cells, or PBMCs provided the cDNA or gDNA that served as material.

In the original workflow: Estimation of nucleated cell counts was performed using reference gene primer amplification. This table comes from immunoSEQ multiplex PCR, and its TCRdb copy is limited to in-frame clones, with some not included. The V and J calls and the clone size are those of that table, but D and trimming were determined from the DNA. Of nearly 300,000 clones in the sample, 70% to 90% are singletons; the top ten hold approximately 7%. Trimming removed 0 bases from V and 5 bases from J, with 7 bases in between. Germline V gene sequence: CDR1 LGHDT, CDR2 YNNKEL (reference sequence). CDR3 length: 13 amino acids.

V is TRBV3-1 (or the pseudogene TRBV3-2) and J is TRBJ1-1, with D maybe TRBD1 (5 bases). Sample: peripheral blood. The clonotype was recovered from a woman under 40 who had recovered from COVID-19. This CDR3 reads CASSQEGVTEAFF. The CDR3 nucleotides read TGTGCCAGCAGCCAAGAAGGGGTAACTGAAGCTTTCTTT.